These T cell receptor beta chains were read from a single sample in a study of blood T cell repertoires in COVID-19. Profiled with immunoSEQ multiplex PCR; TCRdb holds only in-frame clones, not every one. The data contain 160,000 or so clones, approximately 90% of them singletons. Sequencing input: peripheral blood. All receptors come from a woman aged 55-75 years who had recovered from COVID-19. Both conserved end residues are part of each CDR3. D genes are given only for firm matches. Clone size, where shown, is once, few, many, or a class for clones that have expanded.

d_call clone_size j_call v_call cdr3_aa cdr3_nt
- - TRBJ1-1 TRBV7-6 CASSPQERTEAFF TGTGCCAGCAGCCCCCAAGAGAGAACTGAAGCTTTCTTT
TRBD1 - TRBJ2-3 TRBV3-1/TRBV3-2 CASSLTPGTGATDTQYF TGTGCCAGCAGCCTGACCCCTGGGACAGGGGCCACAGATACGCAGTATTTT
TRBD1 - TRBJ1-2 TRBV5-5 CASSLGTGRTNYGYTF TGTGCCAGCAGCCTAGGGACAGGGCGTACTAACTATGGCTACACCTTC
- - TRBJ1-5 TRBV5-1 CASSFDGNQPQHF TGCGCCAGCAGCTTTGACGGGAATCAGCCCCAGCATTTT
- - TRBJ2-7 TRBV3-1/TRBV3-2 CASSRVWGDYEQYF TGTGCCAGCAGCCGCGTTTGGGGGGACTACGAGCAGTACTTC
- - TRBJ1-1 TRBV6-2/TRBV6-3 CASSSRQGRGEAFF TGTGCCAGCAGTTCGAGGCAGGGGCGAGGTGAAGCTTTCTTT
TRBD1 once TRBJ2-6 TRBV7-8 CASSRTGASGANVLTF TGTGCCAGCAGCCGGACAGGGGCCTCTGGGGCCAACGTCCTGACTTTC
- - TRBJ1-2 TRBV11-2 CASSLGLRYGYTF TGTGCCAGCAGCCTAGGACTGCGCTATGGCTACACCTTC
- - TRBJ2-2 TRBV24-1 CATSDFSTGELFF TGTGCCACCAGTGATTTCTCCACCGGGGAGCTGTTTTTT
TRBD2 - TRBJ2-3 TRBV10-3 CAISESIPGTSGTDTQYF TGTGCCATCAGTGAGTCCATCCCCGGGACTAGCGGCACAGATACGCAGTATTTT
TRBD2 - TRBJ2-2 TRBV7-2 CASSGTSGGAAGELFF TGTGCCAGCAGCGGGACTAGCGGGGGGGCCGCCGGGGAGCTGTTTTTT
- - TRBJ1-1 TRBV28 CASSSLVGVTEAFF TGTGCCAGCAGTTCACTCGTGGGAGTCACTGAAGCTTTCTTT
TRBD1 - TRBJ1-4 TRBV11-2 CASSLSSGTGDEKLFF TGTGCCAGCAGTCTCTCCTCCGGGACAGGGGATGAAAAACTGTTTTTT
TRBD1 - TRBJ2-7 TRBV7-2 CASSPTPGQGYEQYF TGTGCCAGCAGCCCCACCCCGGGACAGGGTTACGAGCAGTACTTC
TRBD2 - TRBJ2-1 TRBV7-9 CASSALGLAGGSSYNEQFF TGTGCCAGCAGCGCCCTCGGCCTAGCGGGGGGCAGCTCCTACAATGAGCAGTTCTTC
TRBD1 - TRBJ2-2 TRBV19 CASRGQGNTGELFF TGTGCCAGTAGGGGACAGGGGAACACCGGGGAGCTGTTTTTT
- - TRBJ1-2 TRBV19 CASSVGVLSPVGYTF TGTGCCAGTAGTGTCGGAGTACTCTCGCCTGTTGGCTACACCTTC
- - TRBJ1-4 TRBV5-5 CASSLLSGEKLFF TGTGCCAGCAGCTTGCTCAGTGGTGAAAAACTGTTTTTT
- - TRBJ1-4 TRBV7-2 CASSPRAKTNEKLFF TGTGCCAGCAGCCCACGAGCTAAAACTAATGAAAAACTGTTTTTT
TRBD1 few TRBJ1-2 TRBV25-1 CATEVAGGVHGYTF TGTGCCACCGAAGTGGCAGGGGGTGTGCATGGCTACACCTTC
TRBD2 - TRBJ2-7 TRBV18 CASSVTSGGHYEQYF TGTGCCAGCTCAGTAACTAGCGGGGGTCACTACGAGCAGTACTTC
TRBD2 - TRBJ2-3 TRBV10-3 CAITPGGISTDTQYF TGTGCCATCACCCCGGGGGGAATAAGCACAGATACGCAGTATTTT
- - TRBJ1-1 TRBV15 CATSSRKNTEAFF TGTGCCACCAGTTCTCGTAAGAACACTGAAGCTTTCTTT
- - TRBJ1-3 TRBV5-5 CASSWGSSRGGNTIYF TGTGCCAGCAGCTGGGGCTCCTCAAGGGGGGGAAACACCATATATTTT
- many TRBJ1-1 TRBV30 CAWDPVAGSYTEAFF TGTGCCTGGGACCCGGTTGCGGGCTCGTACACTGAAGCTTTCTTT
TRBD2 - TRBJ2-1 TRBV3-1/TRBV3-2 CASSRGTSKYNEQFF TGTGCCAGCAGTCGCGGGACTAGCAAGTACAATGAGCAGTTCTTC
- - TRBJ1-6 TRBV3-1/TRBV3-2 CASSQEGRWSPLHF TGTGCCAGCAGCCAAGAGGGGAGGTGGTCACCCCTCCACTTT
- - TRBJ1-5 TRBV5-1 CASSEDSGGNQPQHF TGCGCCAGCAGCGAGGATAGTGGCGGCAATCAGCCCCAGCATTTT
TRBD2 few TRBJ2-1 TRBV7-9 CASSSGGAHNEQFF TGTGCCAGCAGCTCCGGGGGGGCACACAATGAGCAGTTCTTC
- - TRBJ1-1 TRBV28 CASSFSGGLGESEAFF TGTGCCAGCAGTTTTTCCGGTGGACTGGGCGAATCTGAAGCTTTCTTT
- - TRBJ2-5 TRBV20-1 CSASRGLETQYF TGCAGTGCCAGTCGGGGACTAGAGACCCAGTACTTC
- - TRBJ2-3 TRBV3-1/TRBV3-2 CASSQAGVPDTQYF TGTGCCAGCAGCCAAGCGGGGGTGCCAGATACGCAGTATTTT
TRBD1 - TRBJ2-7 TRBV7-9 CASRSFREQGAHEQYF TGTGCCAGCAGATCATTTCGGGAACAGGGGGCCCACGAGCAGTACTTC
- - TRBJ2-7 TRBV11-3 CASGTGQTYEQYF TGTGCCAGCGGTACAGGCCAGACCTACGAGCAGTACTTC
- - TRBJ2-5 TRBV6-5 CASSYSAGEQETQYF TGTGCCAGCAGTTACTCGGCAGGCGAGCAAGAGACCCAGTACTTC
TRBD1 - TRBJ2-7 TRBV28 CASRNQGAAYEQYF TGTGCCAGCAGAAATCAGGGGGCGGCCTACGAGCAGTACTTC
- - TRBJ2-7 TRBV11-2 CASIGAYEQYF TGTGCCAGCATAGGAGCCTACGAGCAGTACTTC
TRBD1 - TRBJ1-4 TRBV5-5 CASSYGTGGGKLFF TGTGCCAGCAGCTACGGGACAGGGGGCGGAAAACTGTTTTTT
TRBD2 - TRBJ2-1 TRBV5-1 CASSLALAGVYEQFF TGCGCCAGCAGCTTGGCCCTAGCGGGGGTTTATGAGCAGTTCTTC
- - TRBJ2-4 TRBV5-4 CASSFQGSGYLAKNIQYF TGTGCCAGCAGCTTTCAGGGGTCGGGTTATCTAGCCAAAAACATTCAGTACTTC
- few TRBJ2-3 TRBV6-5 CASNPAGAIKDTQYF TGTGCCAGCAACCCCGCGGGGGCAATCAAAGATACGCAGTATTTT
- - TRBJ2-2 TRBV11-2 CASSLLSGQNTGELFF TGTGCCAGCAGCCTCTTGTCGGGACAAAACACCGGGGAGCTGTTTTTT
- - TRBJ1-1 TRBV2 CASSVTRDTEAFF TGTGCCAGCAGCGTGACTAGGGACACTGAAGCTTTCTTT
TRBD2 - TRBJ2-1 TRBV5-5 CASRPLAGGYNEQFF TGTGCCAGCAGGCCCCTCGCGGGGGGTTACAATGAGCAGTTCTTC
TRBD1 - TRBJ2-5 TRBV10-2 CATGGQVSETQYF TGCGCCACCGGGGGACAGGTCTCAGAGACCCAGTACTTC
TRBD2 - TRBJ2-7 TRBV10-2 CASSESGKRGAQREGYF TGCGCCAGCAGTGAGTCGGGAAAGCGGGGGGCACAAAGAGAGGGGTACTTC
- - TRBJ2-5 TRBV29-1 CSVTPAGLEETQYF TGCAGCGTCACTCCCGCGGGACTCGAAGAGACCCAGTACTTC